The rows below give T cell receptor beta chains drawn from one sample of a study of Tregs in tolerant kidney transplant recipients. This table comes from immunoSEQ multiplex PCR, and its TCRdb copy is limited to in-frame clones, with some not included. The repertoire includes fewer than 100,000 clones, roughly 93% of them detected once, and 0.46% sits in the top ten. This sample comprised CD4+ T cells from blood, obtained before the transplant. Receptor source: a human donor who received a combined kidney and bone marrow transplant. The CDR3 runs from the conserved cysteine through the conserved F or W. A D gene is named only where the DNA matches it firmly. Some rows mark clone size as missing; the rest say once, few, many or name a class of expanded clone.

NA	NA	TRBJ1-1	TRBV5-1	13	CASSLAGVNEAFF	TGCGCCAGCAGCTTGGCAGGGGTCAACGAAGCTTTCTTT
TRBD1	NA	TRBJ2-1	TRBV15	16	CATSPLRQGGNNEQFF	TGTGCCACCAGCCCTCTCCGACAGGGGGGCAACAATGAGCAGTTCTTC
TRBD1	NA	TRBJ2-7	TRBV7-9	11	CASSPGQGRYF	TGTGCCAGCAGCCCAGGACAGGGTCGGTACTTC
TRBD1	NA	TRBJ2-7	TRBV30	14	CAGGQGAVFDEQYF	TGTGCCGGGGGTCAGGGGGCGGTTTTTGACGAGCAGTACTTC
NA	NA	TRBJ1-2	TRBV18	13	CASSPSTGYGYTF	TGTGCCAGCTCACCGAGCACGGGCTATGGCTACACCTTC
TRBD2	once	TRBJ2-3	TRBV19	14	CASRREWSTDTQYF	TGTGCCAGTAGGCGGGAGTGGAGCACAGATACGCAGTATTTT
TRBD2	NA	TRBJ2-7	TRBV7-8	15	CASSLDLAGPYEQYF	TGTGCCAGCAGCTTAGACCTAGCGGGTCCCTACGAGCAGTACTTC
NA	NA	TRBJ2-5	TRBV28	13	CASSFAGSETQYF	TGTGCCAGCAGTTTTGCAGGGTCGGAGACCCAGTACTTC
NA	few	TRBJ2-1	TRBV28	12	CASSRTFDEQFF	TGTGCCAGCAGTCGGACTTTCGATGAGCAGTTCTTC
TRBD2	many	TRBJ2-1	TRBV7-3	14	CASARLAGPDEQFF	TGTGCCAGCGCTCGATTAGCGGGTCCGGATGAGCAGTTCTTC
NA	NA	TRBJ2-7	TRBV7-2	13	CASSISRGGEQYF	TGTGCCAGCAGCATTAGCCGAGGAGGGGAGCAGTACTTC
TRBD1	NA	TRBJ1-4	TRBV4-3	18	CASSQDRNRGRRYEKLFF	TGCGCCAGCAGCCAAGATCGGAACAGGGGGCGCCGATATGAAAAACTGTTTTTT
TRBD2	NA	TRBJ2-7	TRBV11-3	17	CASSLDSSGTRPYEQYF	TGTGCCAGCAGCTTAGATTCTAGCGGGACGAGACCCTACGAGCAGTACTTC
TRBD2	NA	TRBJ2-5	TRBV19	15	CASSVLAGGWETQYF	TGTGCCAGTAGTGTACTAGCGGGAGGGTGGGAGACCCAGTACTTC
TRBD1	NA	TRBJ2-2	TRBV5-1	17	CASSRSPGTGRTGELFF	TGCGCCAGCAGCCGAAGTCCCGGGACAGGGAGGACCGGGGAGCTGTTTTTT
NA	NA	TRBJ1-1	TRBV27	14	CASNKRRGNTEAFF	TGTGCCAGCAACAAAAGGAGGGGGAACACTGAAGCTTTCTTT
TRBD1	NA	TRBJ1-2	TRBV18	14	CASSATGDAAPYTF	TGTGCCAGCTCAGCTACAGGGGATGCCGCTCCCTACACCTTC
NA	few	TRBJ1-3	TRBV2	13	CASTPQESGTIYF	TGTGCCAGCACTCCTCAGGAAAGTGGCACCATATATTTT
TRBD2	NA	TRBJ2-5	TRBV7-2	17	CASSSFSSGGVAETQYF	TGTGCCAGCAGCTCTTTCTCTAGCGGGGGAGTAGCTGAGACCCAGTACTTC
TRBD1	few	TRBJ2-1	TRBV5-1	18	CASSLALLGQGYYNEQFF	TGCGCCAGCAGCTTGGCCCTATTAGGACAGGGGTACTACAATGAGCAGTTCTTC
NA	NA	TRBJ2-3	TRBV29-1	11	CSVQGTDTQYF	TGCAGCGTACAGGGCACAGATACGCAGTATTTT
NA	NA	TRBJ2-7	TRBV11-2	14	CASSRWLEAYEQYF	TGTGCCAGCAGCCGTTGGTTAGAAGCCTACGAGCAGTACTTC
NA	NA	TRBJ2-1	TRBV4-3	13	CASSRGGAIEQFF	TGCGCCAGCAGCAGAGGTGGGGCTATTGAGCAGTTCTTC
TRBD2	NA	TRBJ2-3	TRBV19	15	CASSMGTSGTDTQYF	TGTGCCAGTAGTATGGGGACTAGCGGGACAGATACGCAGTATTTT
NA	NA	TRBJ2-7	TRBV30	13	CAWRRLAVYEQYF	TGTGCCTGGAGGAGGCTAGCAGTATACGAGCAGTACTTC